This T cell receptor beta chain was sequenced for a study of early T cells in non-severe SARS-CoV-2 infection. The CDR3 spans 12 residues. Germline V gene data show CDR1 as SQVTM and CDR2 as ANQGSEA. The V gene lost 4 bases and the J gene lost 0 bases, with 6 bases spanning the gap. Unique molecular identifier tags were affixed to discrete cDNA molecules. MiXCR was run by TCRdb on the 5' RACE reads, yielding one entry per CDR3 protein. The sample has 70,000 to 85,000 distinct CDR3 sequences; 12% are singletons. This clonotype was found a few times. The gene calls are TRBV29-1 and TRBJ2-5; no definite D call. The sequenced sample was whole blood. The TCR sequence derives from an adult who was a healthcare worker with PCR-confirmed SARS-CoV-2 infection or an uninfected control (not recorded which). In nucleotides, the CDR3 is TGCAGCGTTGGAGAGAACCAAGAGACCCAGTACTTC. It is translated as CSVGENQETQYF.